This TCR beta chain was recorded in a study of blood T cell repertoires in COVID-19. About the study: Italy, Spain and the United States were the sources of the convalescent and acute COVID-19 samples. T cells, B-cell-depleted T cells, or PBMCs supplied cDNA or gDNA.

Germline trimming cut 7 bases from V and 3 bases from J; bases unmatched to any gene: 9. The CDR3 sequence is 15 residues long. Germline lookup yields CDR1 MDHEN and CDR2 SYDVKM. In the authors' workflow: Reference gene primer amplification in the assay estimated nucleated cell counts. Assay used: immunoSEQ multiplex PCR; TCRdb lists only in-frame clones, some missing. The V and J calls and clone size are taken from that table; D and trimming were inferred from the DNA. The profile shows approximately 210,000 clones, about nine tenths of them singletons. This chain connects TRBV28 to TRBJ1-5; the match to TRBD1 covers 7 bases. This receptor was obtained from a man in his 70s with acute or convalescent COVID-19. Sequenced material: peripheral blood. The CDR3 loop is CASIPWGQTNQPQHF. The CDR3 DNA follows: TGTGCCAGCATCCCCTGGGGACAGACCAATCAGCCCCAGCATTTT.